Listed here is a single TCR beta chain. This record belongs to a study of OX40 agonist ivuxolimab in advanced cancers. Only in-frame clones appear in the TCRdb table, and some are missing; sequencing was by immunoSEQ multiplex PCR. Of around 74,000 clones in the sample, about four fifths were seen once. With 4 bases removed from V and 0 bases from J, the gap between germline ends came to 4 bases. CDR3 length equals 13 residues. Germline V CDR1 and CDR2: KGHSH, LQKENI. The gene calls are TRBV18 and TRBJ1-3; D unclear. The sequences come from CD4+ or CD8+ T cells sorted from blood, collected in a trial of the OX40 agonist ivuxolimab. The TCR originated in an adult with an advanced solid tumor such as melanoma, head and neck, liver or kidney cancer. The CDR3 is CASSLNSGNTIYF. CDR3 coding DNA: TGTGCCAGCTCACTCAACTCTGGAAACACCATATATTTT.